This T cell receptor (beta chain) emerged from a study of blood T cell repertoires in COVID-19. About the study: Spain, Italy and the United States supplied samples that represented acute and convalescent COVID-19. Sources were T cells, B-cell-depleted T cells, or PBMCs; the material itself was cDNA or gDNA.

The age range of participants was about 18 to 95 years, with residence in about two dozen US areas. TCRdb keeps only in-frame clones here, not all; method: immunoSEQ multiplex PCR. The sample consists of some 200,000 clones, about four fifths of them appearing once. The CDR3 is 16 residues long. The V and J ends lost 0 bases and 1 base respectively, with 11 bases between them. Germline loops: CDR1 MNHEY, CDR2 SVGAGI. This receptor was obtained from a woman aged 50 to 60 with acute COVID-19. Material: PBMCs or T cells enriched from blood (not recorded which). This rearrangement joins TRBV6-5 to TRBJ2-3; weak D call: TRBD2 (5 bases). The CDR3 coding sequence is TGTGCCAGCAGTTACTCGAAAGGTAGCGGCACAGATACGCAGTATTTT. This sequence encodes CASSYSKGSGTDTQYF.